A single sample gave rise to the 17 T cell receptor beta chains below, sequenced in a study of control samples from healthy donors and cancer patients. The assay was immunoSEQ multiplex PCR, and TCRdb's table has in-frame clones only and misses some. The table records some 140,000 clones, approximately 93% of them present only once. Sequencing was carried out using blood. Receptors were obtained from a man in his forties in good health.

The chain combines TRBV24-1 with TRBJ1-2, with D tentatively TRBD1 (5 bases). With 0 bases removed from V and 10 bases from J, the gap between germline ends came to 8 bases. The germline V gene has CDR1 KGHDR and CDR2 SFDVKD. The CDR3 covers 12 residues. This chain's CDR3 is CATSDLPDIYTF. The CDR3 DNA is TGTGCCACCAGTGATTTGCCGGACATCTACACCTTC.

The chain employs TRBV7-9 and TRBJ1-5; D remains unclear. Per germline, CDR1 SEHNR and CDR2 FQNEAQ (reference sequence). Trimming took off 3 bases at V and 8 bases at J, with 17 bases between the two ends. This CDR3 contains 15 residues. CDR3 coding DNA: TGTGCCAGCAGCTTTAGTGGCGCGGGGATCGAGCCCCAGCATTTT. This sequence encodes CASSFSGAGIEPQHF.

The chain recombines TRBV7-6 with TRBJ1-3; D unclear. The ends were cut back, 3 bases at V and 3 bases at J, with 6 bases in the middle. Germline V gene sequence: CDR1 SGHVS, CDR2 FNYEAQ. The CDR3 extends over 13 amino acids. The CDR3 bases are TGTGCCAGCAGCTTGGGGAATGGAAACACCATATATTTT. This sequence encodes CASSLGNGNTIYF.

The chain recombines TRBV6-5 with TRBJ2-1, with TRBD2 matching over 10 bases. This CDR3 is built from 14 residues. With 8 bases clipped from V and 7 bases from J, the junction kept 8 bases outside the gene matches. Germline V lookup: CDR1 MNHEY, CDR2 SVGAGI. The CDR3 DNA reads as TGTGCCAGCGCTAGCGGGGGCACGGGGAATGAGCAGTTCTTC. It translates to CASASGGTGNEQFF.

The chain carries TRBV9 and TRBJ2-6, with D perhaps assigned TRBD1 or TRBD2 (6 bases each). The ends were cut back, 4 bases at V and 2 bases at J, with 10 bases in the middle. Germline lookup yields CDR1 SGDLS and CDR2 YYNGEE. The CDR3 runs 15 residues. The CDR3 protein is CASSPGATGANVLTF. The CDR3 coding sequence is TGTGCCAGCAGCCCGGGGGCAACTGGGGCCAACGTCCTGACTTTC.

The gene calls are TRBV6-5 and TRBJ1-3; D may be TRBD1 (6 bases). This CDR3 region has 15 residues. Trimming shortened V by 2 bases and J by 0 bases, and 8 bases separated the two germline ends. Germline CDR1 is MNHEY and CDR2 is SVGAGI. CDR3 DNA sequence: TGTGCCAGCAGTTACATCAGGGGCTCTGGAAACACCATATATTTT. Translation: CASSYIRGSGNTIYF.

CDR3 in DNA: TGTGCCAGCAGCCCTAGACACAGCTCCTACAATGAGCAGTTCTTC. Its protein is CASSPRHSSYNEQFF. The chain combines TRBV11-2 with TRBJ2-1; D gene uncertain. The CDR3 covers 15 residues. V gave up 5 bases and J gave up 0 bases, with 11 bases separating them. Germline CDR1 is SGHAT and CDR2 is FQNNGV. Full variable domain (remainder filled in from reference TRBV11-2 and TRBJ2-1): EAGVAQSPRYKIIEKRQSVAFWCNPISGHATLYWYQQILGQGPKLLIQFQNNGVVDDSQLPKDRFSAERLKGVDSTLKIQPAKLEDSAVYLCASSPRHSSYNEQFFGPGTRLTVL.

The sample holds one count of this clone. The CDR3 DNA reads TGTGCCAGCAGCCCGACAGGGAACACTGAAGCTTTCTTT. Residues: CASSPTGNTEAFF. The V call is TRBV5-5, the J call TRBJ1-1; D possibly corresponds to TRBD1 (6 bases). Germline CDR1 and CDR2: SGHKS and YYEKEE (reference sequence). This CDR3 is built from 13 residues. V gave up 4 bases and J gave up 1 base, with 8 bases separating them.

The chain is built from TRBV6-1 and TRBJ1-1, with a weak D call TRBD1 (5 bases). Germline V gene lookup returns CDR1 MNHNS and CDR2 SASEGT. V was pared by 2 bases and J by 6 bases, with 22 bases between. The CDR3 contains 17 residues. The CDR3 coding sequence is TGTGCCAGCAGTGAAAATTTTCGGGACTCAAGGTCTCCTGAAGCTTTCTTT. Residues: CASSENFRDSRSPEAFF.

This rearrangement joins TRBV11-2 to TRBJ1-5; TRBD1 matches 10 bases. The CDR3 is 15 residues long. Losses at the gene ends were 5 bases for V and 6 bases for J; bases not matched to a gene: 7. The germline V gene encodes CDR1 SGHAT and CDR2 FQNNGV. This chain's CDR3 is CASSRSGTGVQPQHF. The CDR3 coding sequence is TGTGCCAGCAGCAGGAGCGGGACAGGGGTTCAGCCCCAGCATTTT. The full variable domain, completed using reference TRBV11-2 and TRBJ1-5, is EAGVAQSPRYKIIEKRQSVAFWCNPISGHATLYWYQQILGQGPKLLIQFQNNGVVDDSQLPKDRFSAERLKGVDSTLKIQPAKLEDSAVYLCASSRSGTGVQPQHFGDGTRLSIL.

In nucleotides, the CDR3 is TGTGCCAGTAGCCTACTGACAGGGTGGTATGGCTACACCTTC. Protein sequence: CASSLLTGWYGYTF. J is TRBJ1-2 and V is TRBV19; 7 nucleotides align to TRBD1. The junction had 9 bases not matched to a gene; V was cut back by 6 bases and J by 5 bases. There are 14 residues in the CDR3. CDR1 and CDR2 from the germline V gene are LNHDA and SQIVND (reference sequence). Supplemented by reference TRBV19 and TRBJ1-2, the full variable domain reads DGGITQSPKYLFRKEGQNVTLSCEQNLNHDAMYWYRQDPGQGLRLIYYSQIVNDFQKGDIAEGYSVSREKKESFPLTVTSAQKNPTAFYLCASSLLTGWYGYTFGSGTRLTVV.

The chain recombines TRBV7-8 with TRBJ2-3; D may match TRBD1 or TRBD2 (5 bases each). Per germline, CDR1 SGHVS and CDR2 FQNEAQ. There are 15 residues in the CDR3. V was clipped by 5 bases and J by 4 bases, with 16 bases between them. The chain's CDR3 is CASSPMGTAADTQYF. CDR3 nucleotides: TGTGCCAGCAGCCCCATGGGGACGGCGGCAGATACGCAGTATTTT.

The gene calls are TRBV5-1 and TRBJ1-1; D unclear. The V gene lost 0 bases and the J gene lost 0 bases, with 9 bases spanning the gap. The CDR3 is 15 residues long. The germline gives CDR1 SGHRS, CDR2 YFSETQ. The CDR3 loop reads CASSLGQIMNTEAFF. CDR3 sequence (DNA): TGCGCCAGCAGCTTGGGTCAGATTATGAACACTGAAGCTTTCTTT.

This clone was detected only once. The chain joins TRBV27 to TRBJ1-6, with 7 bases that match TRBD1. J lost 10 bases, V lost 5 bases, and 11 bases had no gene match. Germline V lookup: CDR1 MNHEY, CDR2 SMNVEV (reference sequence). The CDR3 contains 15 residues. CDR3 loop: CASSRIGGGGSPLHF. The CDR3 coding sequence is TGTGCCAGCAGTAGAATAGGGGGCGGGGGATCACCCCTCCACTTT.

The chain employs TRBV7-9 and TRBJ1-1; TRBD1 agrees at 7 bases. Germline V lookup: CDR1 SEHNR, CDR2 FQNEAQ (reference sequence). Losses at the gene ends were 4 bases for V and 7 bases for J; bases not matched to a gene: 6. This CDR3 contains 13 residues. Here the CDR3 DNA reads TGTGCCAGCAGCTACGGGACAGAAGATGAAGCTTTCTTT. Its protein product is CASSYGTEDEAFF.

The CDR3 coding sequence is TGTGCCAGTAGCCCCGACAGGGTGGACTATGGCTACACCTTC. This gives the protein CASSPDRVDYGYTF. This sequence joins TRBV19 and TRBJ1-2; TRBD1 matches at 7 bases. This CDR3 is 14 amino acids long. In germline, CDR1 is LNHDA, CDR2 SQIVND (reference sequence). J lost 3 bases, V lost 6 bases, and 7 bases had no gene match.

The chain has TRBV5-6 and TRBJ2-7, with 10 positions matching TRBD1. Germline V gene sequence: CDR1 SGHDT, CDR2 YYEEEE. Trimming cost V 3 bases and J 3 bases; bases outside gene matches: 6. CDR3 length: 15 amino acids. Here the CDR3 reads CASSSVGTGDYEQYF. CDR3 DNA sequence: TGTGCCAGCAGCTCGGTGGGGACAGGGGACTACGAGCAGTACTTC.